These 5 T cell receptor beta chains originate from one sample sequenced in a study of T-cell reconstitution after alpha-beta-depleted transplantation in children. A library of TCRbeta sequences, prepared with unique molecular identifiers, was generated. TCRdb fed the PCR reads into MiXCR, producing one record per CDR3 protein. The sample holds about 540,000 distinct CDR3 sequences; approximately 20% are singletons and the top ten take less than 4%. This sample comprised PBMCs from the stem cell graft donor, obtained from the stem cell graft. All receptors derive from a human donor who donated a stem cell graft to a child with acute lymphoblastic leukemia.

As DNA, the CDR3 is TGTGCCAGCAGCTTGAGTCTGGCGGGAGGGTGGGGCTACGAGCAGTACTTC. Its translation is CASSLSLAGGWGYEQYF. V is TRBV5-8 and J is TRBJ2-7; 9 bases line up with TRBD2. The CDR3 runs to 17 residues. Germline V gene sequence: CDR1 SGHTS, CDR2 YDEGEE. J gave up 3 bases and V 1 base, and 11 bases lay outside the gene matches.

The genes are TRBV12-3 or TRBV12-4 and TRBJ2-1; D is ambiguous. Deletions cut 2 bases from V and 7 bases from J, with 9 bases between. The CDR3 length is 13 residues. The CDR3 sequence is CASSLRKGNEQFF. In nucleotides, the CDR3 is TGTGCCAGCAGTTTAAGGAAAGGGAATGAGCAGTTCTTC.

The V call is TRBV20-1, the J call TRBJ2-5; weak D call: TRBD1 (6 bases). From germline, CDR1 is DFQATT and CDR2 SNEGSKA (reference sequence). Trimming removed 5 bases at V and 4 bases at J, with 26 bases between. The CDR3 is 17 amino acids. The CDR3: CSAGGPPRDNLRETQYF. The CDR3 nucleotides read TGCAGTGCTGGAGGTCCTCCCCGGGACAATCTTCGAGAGACCCAGTACTTC.

V and J are TRBV18 and TRBJ2-1; the D is unclear. This CDR3 is 12 amino acids long. The V end was cut by 5 bases, the J end by 8 bases, with 10 bases between. CDR1 is KGHSH, CDR2 LQKENI, per germline. CDR3 nucleotides: TGTGCCAGCTCATACATTGACGATGAGCAGTTCTTC. This sequence encodes CASSYIDDEQFF.

Only a few counts were recorded for this clonotype. The gene calls are TRBV7-8 and TRBJ1-5; TRBD1 is a possible D gene (5 bases). The CDR3 covers 15 residues. Germline lookup yields CDR1 SGHVS and CDR2 FQNEAQ. V was clipped by 1 base and J by 6 bases, with 13 bases between them. CDR3 residues: CASSLVGGGGQPQHF. CDR3 bases: TGTGCCAGCAGCTTAGTCGGGGGTGGGGGTCAGCCCCAGCATTTT. The variable domain in full, completed from reference TRBV7-8 and TRBJ1-5, reads GAGVSQSPRYKVAKRGQDVALRCDPISGHVSLFWYQQALGQGPEFLTYFQNEAQLDKSGLPSDRFFAERPEGSVSTLKIQRTQQEDSAVYLCASSLVGGGGQPQHFGDGTRLSIL.